One and the same sample provided the 14 T cell receptor beta chains below, sequenced in a study of T cell responses to AZD1222 COVID-19 vaccine. The data were produced by immunoSEQ multiplex PCR, yet TCRdb's version contains in-frame clones alone and is incomplete. The sample gives under 30,000 clones, roughly 87% of which show up once; 34% is in the top ten. The starting material was peripheral blood, obtained 28 days after the second AZD1222 dose. The receptors were sampled from an adult who received the AZD1222 COVID-19 vaccine.

J is TRBJ2-7 and V is TRBV2, with a weak D call TRBD2 (6 bases). In germline, CDR1 is SNHLY, CDR2 FYNNEI. There are 13 residues in the CDR3. Trimming removed 1 base at V and 12 bases at J, with 16 bases between. The CDR3 DNA reads as TGTGCCAGCAGTGAAGGGGGCGGGGACCACCGGTACTTC. Its translation: CASSEGGGDHRYF.

DNA for the CDR3: TGTGCCAGCAGTTTACAGGACCCACCCCTCCACTTT. Translating it yields CASSLQDPPLHF. The rearrangement links TRBV28 to TRBJ1-6; D not resolved. V gave up 2 bases and J gave up 11 bases, with 7 bases separating them. The CDR3 runs 12 residues. From germline, CDR1 is MDHEN and CDR2 SYDVKM. Full variable domain (outside the CDR3, taken from reference TRBV28 and TRBJ1-6): DVKVTQSSRYLVKRTGEKVFLECVQDMDHENMFWYRQDPGLGLRLIYFSYDVKMKEKGDIPEGYSVSREKKERFSLILESASTNQTSMYLCASSLQDPPLHFGNGTRLTVT.

This chain links TRBV7-8 with TRBJ1-1; D call uncertain. The CDR3 length is 15 residues. The germline V gene encodes CDR1 SGHVS and CDR2 FQNEAQ. V was cut by 5 bases and J by 4 bases, with 17 bases left in between. The CDR3 region has the DNA TGTGCCAGCAGCCCCCGAGCCTGGGGAGGCACTGAAGCTTTCTTT. Residues: CASSPRAWGGTEAFF.

This chain links TRBV9 with TRBJ2-1; 7 nucleotides line up with TRBD2. The trim removed 1 base at V and 7 bases at J, leaving 5 bases unmatched. The CDR3 totals 14 residues. Germline CDR1 reads SGDLS; CDR2 reads YYNGEE. The chain's CDR3 is CASSVSLRENEQFF. In DNA form, the CDR3 reads TGTGCCAGCAGCGTAAGCCTGCGGGAGAATGAGCAGTTCTTC.

The genes are TRBV30 and TRBJ2-3; 7 nucleotides match TRBD1. Germline V gene data show CDR1 as GTSNPN and CDR2 as SVGIG (reference sequence). J lost 2 bases, V lost 5 bases, and 10 bases had no gene match. The CDR3 loop spans 15 amino acids. The CDR3 is CAWAQGQYLTDTQYF. The CDR3 DNA follows: TGTGCCTGGGCCCAGGGACAGTACCTCACAGATACGCAGTATTTT. Variable domain in full (rest from reference TRBV30 and TRBJ2-3): SQTIHQWPATLVQPVGSPLSLECTVEGTSNPNLYWYRQAAGRGLQLLFYSVGIGQISSEVPQNLSASRPQDRQFILSSKKLLLSDSGFYLCAWAQGQYLTDTQYFGPGTRLTVL.

The chain couples TRBV24-1 to TRBJ2-1, with a weak D call TRBD1 (6 bases). Deletions cut 7 bases from V and 2 bases from J, with 14 bases between. The length of the CDR3 is 15 residues. The germline CDR1 and CDR2 sequences are KGHDR and SFDVKD. CDR3 sequence (DNA): TGTGCCACCAGCTCCGGGACACTTACCTACAATGAGCAGTTCTTC. Residues: CATSSGTLTYNEQFF.

The V and J genes are TRBV4-1 and TRBJ2-7, with D possibly matching TRBD1 (6 bases). The V end lost 0 bases, the J end lost 6 bases, and 21 bases lay between the germline ends. Germline assignment: CDR1 MGHRA and CDR2 YSYEKL. The CDR3 is 17 amino acids. The CDR3 spells CASSQDRPGHPNGEQYF. The DNA for the CDR3 is TGCGCCAGCAGCCAAGATCGCCCGGGACACCCTAACGGCGAGCAGTACTTC.

By share, this clone ranks as medium-sized. This chain's CDR3 is CASSDLQGQPQHF. DNA of the CDR3: TGTGCCAGCAGTGACTTACAGGGACAGCCCCAGCATTTT. J is TRBJ1-5 and V is TRBV6-6, with D possibly being TRBD1 (6 bases). Trimming took 5 bases from V and 7 from J, leaving 12 bases between them. This CDR3 comprises 13 residues. Germline V gives CDR1 MNHNY, CDR2 SVGAGI (reference sequence).

The V call is TRBV28, the J call TRBJ1-1; no firm D call. V lost 3 bases and J lost 0, with 11 bases in between. This CDR3 spans 15 amino acids. CDR1 and CDR2 from the germline V gene are MDHEN and SYDVKM. CDR3 loop: CASSFWVGMNTEAFF. In DNA, the CDR3 is TGTGCCAGCAGTTTTTGGGTGGGTATGAACACTGAAGCTTTCTTT.

V gene TRBV5-6 combines with J gene TRBJ1-5; no clear D gene. The germline V gene has CDR1 SGHDT and CDR2 YYEEEE. V was clipped by 0 bases and J by 6 bases, with 7 bases between them. This CDR3 has 13 amino acids. CDR3 sequence: CASSLGTSQPQHF. CDR3 coding DNA: TGTGCCAGCAGCTTGGGTACGAGTCAGCCCCAGCATTTT. The full variable domain, completed using reference TRBV5-6 and TRBJ1-5, is DAGVTQSPTHLIKTRGQQVTLRCSPKSGHDTVSWYQQALGQGPQFIFQYYEEEERQRGNFPDRFSGHQFPNYSSELNVNALLLGDSALYLCASSLGTSQPQHFGDGTRLSIL.

The chain has TRBV7-9 and TRBJ1-6; the D gene is possibly TRBD1 (5 bases). Germline V gene sequence: CDR1 SEHNR, CDR2 FQNEAQ (reference sequence). The CDR3 has 16 residues. Trimming pared 7 bases from V and 11 bases from J, leaving 24 bases between. In DNA form, the CDR3 reads TGTGCCAGCACACTAGATGCCGGGACGGGGCATCCACCCCTCCACTTT. It translates to CASTLDAGTGHPPLHF.

The chain has TRBV18 and TRBJ1-4; 7 nucleotides align to TRBD1. Germline-derived CDR1 and CDR2 are KGHSH and LQKENI. V was pared by 3 bases and J by 5 bases, with 3 bases of the junction left unmatched. This CDR3 has 14 residues. The DNA of the CDR3 is TGTGCCAGCTCACCGGGACAGTTAAATGAAAAACTGTTTTTT. It encodes CASSPGQLNEKLFF.

This clone was picked up a small number of times. The chain joins TRBV14 to TRBJ2-7, with a possible D match to TRBD1 (5 bases). CDR3 length: 15 residues. The germline V gene has CDR1 SGHDN and CDR2 FVKESK. V dropped 3 bases and J dropped 1 base, with 13 bases sitting between them. CDR3 sequence reads: CASSHFQGSSYEQYF. DNA for the CDR3: TGTGCCAGCAGCCATTTCCAGGGCAGTTCCTACGAGCAGTACTTC.

The V gene is TRBV12-3 or TRBV12-4, the J gene TRBJ2-1; D gene uncertain. The V end lost 4 bases, the J end lost 9 bases, and 10 bases lay between the germline ends. The CDR3 length is 12 residues. The CDR3 spells CASSSQVSEQFF. CDR3 coding DNA: TGTGCCAGCAGTTCCCAAGTCAGTGAGCAGTTCTTC.